This is a list of T cell receptor beta chains from one sample in a study of blood T cell repertoires in COVID-19. Sequencing used immunoSEQ multiplex PCR; TCRdb keeps in-frame clones, though not all of them. The sample shows some 120,000 clones, 75% to 95% of them seen only once. Sequenced material: peripheral blood. The receptors were sampled from a human donor with active COVID-19. The donor label of this sample is uncertain. Each CDR3 is given without its conserved first and last residue.

j_call v_call cdr3_aa
TRBJ1-1 TRBV29-1 SAGRGGGTEAF
TRBJ2-2 TRBV28 ASRLGQGNTGELF
TRBJ2-3 TRBV6-5 ASRLAGEDTQY
TRBJ2-6 TRBV5-6 ASSSSPNVLT
TRBJ2-5 TRBV3-1/TRBV3-2 ASSRLRVFQETQY
TRBJ1-2 TRBV9 ASSVASGVGYT
TRBJ2-3 TRBV10-3 AISMTEFSTDTQY
TRBJ1-6 TRBV6-2/TRBV6-3 ASSPTGKTNSPLH
TRBJ1-1 TRBV5-1 ASSLSAKNTEAF
TRBJ1-4 TRBV20-1 SASPAHSATNEKLF
TRBJ2-7 TRBV6-2/TRBV6-3 ASSSPGTGTTSYEQY
TRBJ1-6 TRBV13 ASSNSNNSPLH
TRBJ1-2 TRBV28 ASSPMGTGWDYGYT
TRBJ1-5 TRBV5-5 ASSLASTFRANQPQH
TRBJ1-5 TRBV19 ASSFRDRTQPQH
TRBJ2-2 TRBV27 ASSLRTTPGELF
TRBJ2-5 TRBV4-3 ASSPASGGQETQY
TRBJ2-2 TRBV4-3 ASSLALGGANTGELF
TRBJ2-1 TRBV30 AWSVRLWTGGNEQF
TRBJ2-2 TRBV11-2 ASSFFWNTGELF
TRBJ2-1 TRBV7-2 ASSREGQGDNEQF
TRBJ2-1 TRBV3-1/TRBV3-2 ASSHKGARNEQF
TRBJ1-6 TRBV19 ATQSGAYNSPLH
TRBJ1-2 TRBV7-2 ASSQLDRIGYT
TRBJ1-1 TRBV13 ASSFVRGLERTEAF
TRBJ1-2 TRBV4-3 ASSPGEGNYGYT
TRBJ1-4 TRBV5-6 ASSRRTGGNEKLF
TRBJ1-2 TRBV18 ASSIGQGGTAKDYGYT
TRBJ2-7 TRBV6-5 ASSLAGTGRHEQY
TRBJ2-1 TRBV4-1 ASSPRLAGHNEQF
TRBJ1-1 TRBV12-3/TRBV12-4 ASRSQGETEAF
TRBJ1-1 TRBV19 ASSSLQGAVTEAF
TRBJ1-1 TRBV5-1 ASSPVVQGVSTEAF
TRBJ2-1 TRBV7-9 ASSPRLAVGEQF
TRBJ1-2 TRBV4-1 ASSPRTGSGYGYT
TRBJ2-1 TRBV6-5 ASSPGLAGGNEQF
TRBJ1-1 TRBV7-6 ASSFWEMNTEAF
TRBJ1-6 TRBV15 ATSTHREWDNSPLH
TRBJ2-4 TRBV2 ASSEGQARSKNIQY
TRBJ2-3 TRBV27 ASSPSGGALSTDTQY
TRBJ1-5 TRBV6-2/TRBV6-3 ASSYRASRGSNQPQH
TRBJ2-1 TRBV2 ASRYASGGATEQF
TRBJ2-1 TRBV7-8 ASSFGQGEHENEQF
TRBJ2-2 TRBV18 ASSRGGTGELF
TRBJ2-5 TRBV5-6 ASSLRSGQETQY
TRBJ2-1 TRBV5-1 ASRTNRGPNEQF
TRBJ1-2 TRBV18 ASSPQQLGTGIGTGYT
TRBJ2-2 TRBV3-1/TRBV3-2 ASSQRQGTPGELF
TRBJ2-1 TRBV13 ASSLTSGGYNEQF